This T cell receptor (beta chain) was sequenced in a study of blood T cell repertoires in COVID-19. Authors' analysis steps: Estimated nucleated cell counts came from reference gene primer amplification. The data were produced by immunoSEQ multiplex PCR, yet TCRdb's version contains in-frame clones alone and is incomplete. The V and J calls and the clone size are those of that table, but D and trimming were determined from the DNA. The repertoire includes approximately 300,000 clones, about 89% of them detected once, and roughly 5% sits in the top ten. The germline CDR1 and CDR2 sequences are LGHNA and YSLEER. The V end lost 0 bases, the J end lost 8 bases, and 14 bases lay between the germline ends. CDR3 length: 15 residues.

This sequence originates from a woman in her thirties who had recovered from COVID-19. V gene TRBV4-3 combines with J gene TRBJ2-1; D call uncertain. The material sequenced was PBMCs or T cells enriched from blood (not recorded which). This chain's CDR3 is CASSQDLGPMYEQFF. The CDR3 DNA sequence: TGCGCCAGCAGCCAAGATCTGGGCCCTATGTATGAGCAGTTCTTC.